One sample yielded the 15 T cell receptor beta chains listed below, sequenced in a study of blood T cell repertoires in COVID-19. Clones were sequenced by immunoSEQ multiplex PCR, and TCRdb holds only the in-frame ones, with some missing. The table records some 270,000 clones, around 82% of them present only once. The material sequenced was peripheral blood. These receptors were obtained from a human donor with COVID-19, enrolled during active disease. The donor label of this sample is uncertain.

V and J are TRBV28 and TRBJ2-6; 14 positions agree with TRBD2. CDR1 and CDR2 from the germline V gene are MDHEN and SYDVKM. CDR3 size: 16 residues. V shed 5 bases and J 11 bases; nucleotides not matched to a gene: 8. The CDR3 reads CASSTSGTSGSYVLTF. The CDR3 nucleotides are TGTGCCAGCAGTACCTCCGGGACTAGCGGGAGCTACGTCCTGACTTTC.

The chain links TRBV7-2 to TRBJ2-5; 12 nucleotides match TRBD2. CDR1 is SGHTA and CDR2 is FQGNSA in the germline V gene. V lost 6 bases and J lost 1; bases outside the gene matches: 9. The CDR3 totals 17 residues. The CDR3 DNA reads TGTGCCAGCAGTCGTACTAGCGGGAGGATTGTCCAAGAGACCCAGTACTTC. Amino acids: CASSRTSGRIVQETQYF.

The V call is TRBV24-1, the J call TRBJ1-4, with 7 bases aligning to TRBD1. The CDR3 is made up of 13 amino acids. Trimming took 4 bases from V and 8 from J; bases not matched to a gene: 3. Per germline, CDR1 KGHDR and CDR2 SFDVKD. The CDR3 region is CATSDRDREKLFF. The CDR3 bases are TGTGCCACCAGTGACAGGGACAGAGAAAAACTGTTTTTT.

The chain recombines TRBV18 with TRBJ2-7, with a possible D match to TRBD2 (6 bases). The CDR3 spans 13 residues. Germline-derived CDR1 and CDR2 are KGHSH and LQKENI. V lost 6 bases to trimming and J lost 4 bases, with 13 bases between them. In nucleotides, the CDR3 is TGTGCCAGCTCTGCTAGTGCGGGGTACGAGCAGTACTTC. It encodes CASSASAGYEQYF.

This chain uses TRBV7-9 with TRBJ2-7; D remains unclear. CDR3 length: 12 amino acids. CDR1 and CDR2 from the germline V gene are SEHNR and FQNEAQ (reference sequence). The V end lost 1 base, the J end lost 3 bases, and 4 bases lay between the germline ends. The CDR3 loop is CASSLGDYEQYF. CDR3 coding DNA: TGTGCCAGCAGCTTAGGAGACTACGAGCAGTACTTC.

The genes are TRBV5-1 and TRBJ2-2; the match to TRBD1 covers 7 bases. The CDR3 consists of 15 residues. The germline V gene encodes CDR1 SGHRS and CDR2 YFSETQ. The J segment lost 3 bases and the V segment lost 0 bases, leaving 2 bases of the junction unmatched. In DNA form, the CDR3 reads TGCGCCAGCAGCTTGGATGGGACAGACACCGGGGAGCTGTTTTTT. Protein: CASSLDGTDTGELFF.

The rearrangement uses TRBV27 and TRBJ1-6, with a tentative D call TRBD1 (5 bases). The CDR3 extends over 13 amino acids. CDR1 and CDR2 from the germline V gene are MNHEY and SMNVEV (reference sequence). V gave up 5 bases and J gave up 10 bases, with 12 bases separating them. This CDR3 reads CASSPREGSPLHF. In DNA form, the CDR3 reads TGTGCCAGCAGTCCCAGGGAAGGCTCACCCCTCCACTTT.

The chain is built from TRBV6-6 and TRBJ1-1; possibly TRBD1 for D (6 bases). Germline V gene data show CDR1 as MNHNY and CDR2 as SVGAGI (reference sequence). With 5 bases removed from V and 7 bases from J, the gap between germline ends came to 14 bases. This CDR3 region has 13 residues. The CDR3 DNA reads TGTGCCAGCAGTCTCTCTACAGGGATTGAAGCTTTCTTT. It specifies CASSLSTGIEAFF.

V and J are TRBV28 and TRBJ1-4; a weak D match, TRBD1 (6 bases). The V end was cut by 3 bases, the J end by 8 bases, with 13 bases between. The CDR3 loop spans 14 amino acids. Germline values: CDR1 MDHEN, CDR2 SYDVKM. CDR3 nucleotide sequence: TGTGCCAGCAGTTTGGCAGGGGTGGGGGAAAAACTGTTTTTT. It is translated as CASSLAGVGEKLFF.

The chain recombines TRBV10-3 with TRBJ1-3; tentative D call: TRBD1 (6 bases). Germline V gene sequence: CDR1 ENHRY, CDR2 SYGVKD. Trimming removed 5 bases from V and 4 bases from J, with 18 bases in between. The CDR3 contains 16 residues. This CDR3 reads CAISRQRQVGGNTIYF. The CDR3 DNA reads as TGTGCCATCAGTCGACAAAGACAGGTGGGAGGAAACACCATATATTTT.

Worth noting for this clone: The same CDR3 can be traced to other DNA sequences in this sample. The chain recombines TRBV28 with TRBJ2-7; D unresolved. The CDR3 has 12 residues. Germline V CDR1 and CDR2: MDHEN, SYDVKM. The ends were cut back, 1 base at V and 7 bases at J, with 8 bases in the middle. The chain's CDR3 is CASSLSAGEQYF. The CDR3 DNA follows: TGTGCCAGCAGTTTATCCGCCGGGGAGCAGTACTTC.

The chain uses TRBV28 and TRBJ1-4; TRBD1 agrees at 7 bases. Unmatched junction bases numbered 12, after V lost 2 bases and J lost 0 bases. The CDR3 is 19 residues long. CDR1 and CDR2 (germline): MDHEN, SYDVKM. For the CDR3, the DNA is TGTGCCAGCAGTTTAATGCGGGGCAGGGGGGAAGCAACTAATGAAAAACTGTTTTTT. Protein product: CASSLMRGRGEATNEKLFF.

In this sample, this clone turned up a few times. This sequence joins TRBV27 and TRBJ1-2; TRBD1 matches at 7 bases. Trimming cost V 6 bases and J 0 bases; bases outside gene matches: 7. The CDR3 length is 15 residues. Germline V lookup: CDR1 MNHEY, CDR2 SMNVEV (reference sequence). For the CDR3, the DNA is TGTGCCAGCAGCCCCAGACAGGGAACTAACTATGGCTACACCTTC. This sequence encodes CASSPRQGTNYGYTF.

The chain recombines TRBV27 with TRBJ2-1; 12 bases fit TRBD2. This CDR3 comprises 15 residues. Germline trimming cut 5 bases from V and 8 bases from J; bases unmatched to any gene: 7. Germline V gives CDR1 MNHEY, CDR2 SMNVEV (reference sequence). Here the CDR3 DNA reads TGTGCCAGCAGTGCCCTAGCGGGAGGGGTGGATGAGCAGTTCTTC. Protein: CASSALAGGVDEQFF.

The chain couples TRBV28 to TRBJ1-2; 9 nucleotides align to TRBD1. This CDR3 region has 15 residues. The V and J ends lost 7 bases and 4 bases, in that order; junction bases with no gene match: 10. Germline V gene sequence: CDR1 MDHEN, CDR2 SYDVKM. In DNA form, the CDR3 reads TGTGCCAGCACCCGGACAGGGGTTGCCGTCTATGGCTACACCTTC. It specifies CASTRTGVAVYGYTF.